The 24 T cell receptor beta chains below were found in one sample sequenced in a study of cytomegalovirus exposure and HLA in healthy donors. The PCR used 60 Vbeta and 13 Jbeta primers. This table comes from immunoSEQ multiplex PCR, and its TCRdb copy is limited to in-frame clones, with some not included. The sample yields roughly 150,000 clones, 75% to 90% seen once. Sequencing input: PBMCs. The source is a man between 50 and 59 years old in good health and CMV-seropositive.

Only one count was recorded for this clone. This chain connects TRBV5-1 to TRBJ2-1, with D hard to call. The CDR3 runs to 15 residues. Trimming took 2 bases from V and 8 from J, leaving 17 bases between them. Germline V gene lookup returns CDR1 SGHRS and CDR2 YFSETQ. CDR3 bases: TGCGCCAGCAGCTTTCGAACGACGCGGAACGATGAGCAGTTCTTC. It translates to CASSFRTTRNDEQFF.

Notes on this clone: A junction boundary mismatches the germline segment, possibly from a read error. This chain links TRBV5-1 with TRBJ2-2; possibly TRBD2 for D (5 bases). CDR1 and CDR2 (germline): SGHRS, YFSETQ. CDR3 length equals 13 residues. In DNA form, the CDR3 reads TGCGCCAGCAGCCCCCCGAACACCGGGGAGTTGTTTTTT. Translated: CASSPPNTGELFF.

V and J are TRBV7-9 and TRBJ2-1; TRBD1 aligns across 12 bases. Trimming at V came to 2 bases and at J to 12 bases, leaving 17 bases not matched to a gene. The length of the CDR3 is 18 residues. From germline, CDR1 is SEHNR and CDR2 FQNEAQ (reference sequence). DNA for the CDR3: TGTGCCAGCAGCTTAAGGCTTTTAGGGGGACAGGGGGCTCGAGGGCAGTTCTTC. It yields the protein CASSLRLLGGQGARGQFF.

This clone has just one count. The V and J genes are TRBV5-1 and TRBJ1-2; no clear D. This CDR3 is built from 15 residues. Trimming pared 0 bases from V and 2 bases from J, leaving 11 bases between. Germline-derived CDR1 and CDR2 are SGHRS and YFSETQ. CDR3 nucleotide sequence: TGCGCCAGCAGCTTGGACAGCCTTACAAACTATGGCTACACCTTC. Protein product: CASSLDSLTNYGYTF.

The V and J genes are TRBV29-1 and TRBJ1-2; D perhaps matches TRBD1 (5 bases). The germline gives CDR1 SQVTM, CDR2 ANQGSEA. CDR3 length: 15 residues. The V end lost 1 base, the J end lost 4 bases, and 16 bases lay between the germline ends. CDR3 residues: CSVEGPGYEVYGYTF. For the CDR3, the DNA is TGCAGCGTTGAAGGTCCAGGGTACGAGGTCTATGGCTACACCTTC.

This chain joins TRBV7-9 and TRBJ2-7, with 7 positions matching TRBD2. Germline V gives CDR1 SEHNR, CDR2 FQNEAQ (reference sequence). V trimming: 3 bases; J trimming: 2 bases; junction bases outside the gene matches: 1. The CDR3 consists of 13 residues. The CDR3 sequence: CASSFGGAYEQYF. The CDR3 DNA follows: TGTGCCAGCAGCTTTGGGGGGGCCTACGAGCAGTACTTC.

The genes are TRBV19 and TRBJ2-3; 10 bases agree with TRBD2. V was clipped by 5 bases and J by 6 bases; unmatched bases: 11. The CDR3 is 16 residues long. In germline, CDR1 is LNHDA, CDR2 SQIVND (reference sequence). The CDR3 coding sequence is TGTGCCAGTAGTCCCGCTTTACTAGCGGGAAGGGATACGCAGTATTTT. The encoded protein is CASSPALLAGRDTQYF. Full variable domain (remainder filled in from reference TRBV19 and TRBJ2-3): DGGITQSPKYLFRKEGQNVTLSCEQNLNHDAMYWYRQDPGQGLRLIYYSQIVNDFQKGDIAEGYSVSREKKESFPLTVTSAQKNPTAFYLCASSPALLAGRDTQYFGPGTRLTVL.

V gene TRBV4-2 combines with J gene TRBJ2-7; 8 bases fit TRBD1. J gave up 6 bases and V 1 base, and 5 bases lay outside the gene matches. This CDR3 spans 14 amino acids. Per germline, CDR1 LGHNA and CDR2 YNFKEQ. CDR3 DNA sequence: TGTGCCAGCAGCCAAGGGACAGGGAGTTTCGAGCAGTACTTC. This encodes CASSQGTGSFEQYF.

V gene TRBV7-3 combines with J gene TRBJ2-3; D perhaps matches TRBD1 (5 bases). The CDR3 sequence is 15 residues long. Between the trimmed V and J ends, which lost 0 bases and 4 bases, there was a span of 11 bases. Germline V lookup: CDR1 SGHTA, CDR2 FQGTGA. The CDR3 DNA follows: TGTGCCAGCAGCTTAACCCCCGTCAGGGCAGATACGCAGTATTTT. Encoded protein: CASSLTPVRADTQYF.

The V and J genes are TRBV27 and TRBJ2-1; TRBD2 aligns across 12 bases. Germline V CDR1 and CDR2: MNHEY, SMNVEV (reference sequence). After removal of 0 bases from V and 8 bases from J, the junction contained 5 bases not matched to a gene. This CDR3 region has 16 residues. The DNA of the CDR3 is TGTGCCAGCAGTTTATCCCCTAGCGGGAGGGTAGATGAGCAGTTCTTC. It specifies CASSLSPSGRVDEQFF.

The CDR3 sequence: CASSQGTGAYGYTF. The CDR3 DNA follows: TGTGCCAGCAGCCAAGGAACAGGGGCCTATGGCTACACCTTC. This sequence joins TRBV14 and TRBJ1-2; 7 bases are shared with TRBD1. V was clipped by 1 base and J by 4 bases; unmatched bases: 3. CDR1 is SGHDN and CDR2 is FVKESK in the germline V gene. This CDR3 has 14 residues. Based on the CDR3 plus reference TRBV14 and TRBJ1-2, the full variable domain is EAGVTQFPSHSVIEKGQTVTLRCDPISGHDNLYWYRRVMGKEIKFLLHFVKESKQDESGMPNNRFLAERTGGTYSTLKVQPAELEDSGVYFCASSQGTGAYGYTFGSGTRLTVV.

This clone was seen once. The genes are TRBV27 and TRBJ1-5; D is possibly TRBD1 (6 bases). The CDR3 loop spans 14 amino acids. CDR1 and CDR2 (germline): MNHEY, SMNVEV (reference sequence). The germline V and J ends were trimmed by 5 bases and 9 bases, with 17 bases remaining between them. CDR3 sequence (DNA): TGTGCCAGCAGTACTACAGGGTCACTTCGGCCCCAGCATTTT. It specifies CASSTTGSLRPQHF.

The J gene is TRBJ2-1, the V gene TRBV7-9; D gene ambiguous. CDR1 is SEHNR, CDR2 FQNEAQ, per germline (reference sequence). V gave up 6 bases and J gave up 0 bases, with 9 bases separating them. The CDR3 consists of 14 residues. The CDR3 coding sequence is TGTGCCAGCAGTCAAGCGATCTCCTACAATGAGCAGTTCTTC. Amino acids: CASSQAISYNEQFF.

DNA for the CDR3: TGCGCCAGCAGCCAAGATAGAGGGAATTTACTTGAAAAACTGTTTTTT. Protein: CASSQDRGNLLEKLFF. The chain recombines TRBV4-1 with TRBJ1-4; no clear D gene. Germline lookup yields CDR1 MGHRA and CDR2 YSYEKL. The V end was cut by 0 bases, the J end by 7 bases, with 15 bases between. The CDR3 contains 16 residues.

The genes are TRBV6-1 and TRBJ2-7; D gene ambiguous. CDR3 length: 18 residues. CDR1 MNHNS and CDR2 SASEGT come from the germline V gene. V was pared by 1 base and J by 0 bases, with 19 bases between. CDR3 region: CASSEGIANAGGSYEQYF. CDR3 DNA sequence: TGTGCCAGCAGTGAAGGTATTGCAAATGCCGGCGGCTCCTACGAGCAGTACTTC.

The V and J genes are TRBV5-8 and TRBJ2-3; TRBD2 agrees at 13 bases. V lost 0 bases and J lost 5; bases outside the gene matches: 6. The CDR3 sequence is 17 residues long. Germline V gene lookup returns CDR1 SGHTS and CDR2 YDEGEE. The CDR3 loop is CASSLAGTSGAIDTQYF. CDR3 coding DNA: TGTGCCAGCAGCTTGGCGGGGACTAGCGGGGCTATAGATACGCAGTATTTT.

The chain carries TRBV13 and TRBJ2-3; 10 positions agree with TRBD2. The CDR3 is made up of 15 amino acids. V was clipped by 1 base and J by 3 bases; unmatched bases: 1. CDR1 is PRHDT and CDR2 is FYEKMQ in the germline V gene (reference sequence). The DNA of the CDR3 is TGTGCCAGCAGCTTAGCTAGCGGGAGAACAGATACGCAGTATTTT. Its protein is CASSLASGRTDTQYF. The variable domain in full, completed from reference TRBV13 and TRBJ2-3, reads AAGVIQSPRHLIKEKRETATLKCYPIPRHDTVYWYQQGPGQDPQFLISFYEKMQSDKGSIPDRFSAQQFSDYHSELNMSSLELGDSALYFCASSLASGRTDTQYFGPGTRLTVL.

Concerning this clone itself: At one end, the junction sequence differs from germline, possibly due to a read error. The V gene is TRBV18, the J gene TRBJ2-1, with 9 bases that match TRBD2. The CDR3 runs 16 residues. Germline lookup yields CDR1 KGHSH and CDR2 LQKENI. CDR3 coding DNA: TGTGCCAGCTCAACACCGCGGGGGGGCCTATACAATGAGCAGTTCTTC. Translated, it gives CASSTPRGGLYNEQFF.

V is TRBV7-8 and J is TRBJ1-5; TRBD1 is a possible D gene (5 bases). The ends were cut back, 1 base at V and 3 bases at J, with 16 bases in the middle. The CDR3 sequence is 17 residues long. The germline CDR1 and CDR2 sequences are SGHVS and FQNEAQ. Here the CDR3 reads CASSLVEGSRDNQPQHF. In DNA form, the CDR3 reads TGTGCCAGCAGCTTAGTGGAGGGGAGTCGCGACAATCAGCCCCAGCATTTT.

V and J are TRBV30 and TRBJ2-7; D is possibly TRBD1 (6 bases). The CDR3 is made up of 12 amino acids. Trimming stripped 3 bases from V and 4 bases from J, with 10 bases between. Germline CDR1 GTSNPN, CDR2 SVGIG (reference sequence). The chain's CDR3 is CAWRRTVYEQYF. The CDR3 DNA sequence: TGTGCCTGGAGGCGGACAGTATACGAGCAGTACTTC.

The chain combines TRBV19 with TRBJ2-1, with 7 bases fitting TRBD1. The CDR3 loop spans 13 amino acids. Germline V gene lookup returns CDR1 LNHDA and CDR2 SQIVND (reference sequence). V lost 10 bases to trimming and J lost 7 bases; unmatched junction nucleotides: 10. This CDR3 reads CATTETGWNEQFF. The DNA for the CDR3 is TGTGCCACTACGGAGACAGGGTGGAATGAGCAGTTCTTC.

The table lists this clone with a few counts. This chain uses TRBV6-1 with TRBJ2-1; 14 nucleotides match TRBD2. The length of the CDR3 is 18 residues. Germline CDR1 MNHNS, CDR2 SASEGT. J was trimmed by 7 bases and V by 4 bases; bases with no gene match: 12. CDR3 in amino acids: CASSGRLAGGLNRNEQFF. DNA of the CDR3: TGTGCCAGCAGTGGTCGACTAGCGGGAGGGTTGAATAGGAATGAGCAGTTCTTC.

The V gene is TRBV6-1, the J gene TRBJ2-7, with a possible D match to TRBD1 (6 bases). Between the trimmed V and J ends, which lost 6 bases and 4 bases, there was a span of 13 bases. CDR3 size: 13 residues. Germline CDR1 and CDR2: MNHNS and SASEGT. CDR3 sequence: CASSLRGGYEQYF. Here the CDR3 DNA reads TGTGCCAGCAGCCTCAGGGGTGGGTACGAGCAGTACTTC.

J is TRBJ1-1 and V is TRBV21-1. TRBV21-1 is a pseudogene segment. CDR3 length equals 15 residues. CDR3 sequence (DNA): TGTGCCAGCACCCAAAGCCCGGGGTGGAACACTGAAGCTTTCTTT. Translation gives CASTQSPGWNTEAFF.